The entry below gives a single T cell receptor beta chain sequence along with its context. Its antigen is still unknown. Unmatched junction bases numbered 2, after V lost 8 bases and J lost 1 base. Germline assignment: CDR1 MGHRA and CDR2 YSYEKL. The CDR3 runs 13 residues. Healthy bone marrow donors formed the donor group. PCR employed 60 Vbeta and 13 Jbeta primers. In the authors' methods: The count from a later analysis was about 80 million unique TCR beta chains, some 12 million of them shared. Sequencing used immunoSEQ multiplex PCR; TCRdb keeps in-frame clones, though not all of them. The D gene and trimming were derived from the DNA, and the V and J assignments and clone size from that table. Among approximately 150,000 clones listed, 60% to 80% were seen once. The data were taken from a study of cytomegalovirus exposure and HLA in healthy donors. Study as a whole: From donors who were HLA-typed, an early data release held 80 million to 95 million unique TCRs.

Study conclusions and caveats: Among donors in an Asian-associated ancestry cluster, a later analysis reportedly found fewer N-insertions than the approximately 670-donor mean.

Sequencing input: PBMCs. The chain links TRBV4-1 to TRBJ1-1; 9 bases map to TRBD1. This clonotype was obtained from a man between 18 and 35 years old in good health and CMV-seropositive. The CDR3 DNA reads TGCGCCAGCGGGGGACAGGGGAACACTGAAGCTTTCTTT. As protein: CASGGQGNTEAFF.